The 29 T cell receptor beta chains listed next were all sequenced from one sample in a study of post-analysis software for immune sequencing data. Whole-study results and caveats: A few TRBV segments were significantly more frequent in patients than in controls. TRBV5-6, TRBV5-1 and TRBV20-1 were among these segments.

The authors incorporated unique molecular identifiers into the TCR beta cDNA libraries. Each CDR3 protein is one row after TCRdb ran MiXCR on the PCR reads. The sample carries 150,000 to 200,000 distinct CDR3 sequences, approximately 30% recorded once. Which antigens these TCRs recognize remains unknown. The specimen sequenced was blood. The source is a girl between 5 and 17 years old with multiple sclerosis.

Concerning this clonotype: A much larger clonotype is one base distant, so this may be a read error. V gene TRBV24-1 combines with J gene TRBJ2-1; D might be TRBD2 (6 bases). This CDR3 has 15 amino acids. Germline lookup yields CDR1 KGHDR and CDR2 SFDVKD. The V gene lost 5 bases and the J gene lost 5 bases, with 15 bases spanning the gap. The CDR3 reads CATSAGLTVNNEQFF. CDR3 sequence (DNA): TGTGCCACCAGTGCTGGACTAACGGTTAACAATGAGCAGTTCTTC.

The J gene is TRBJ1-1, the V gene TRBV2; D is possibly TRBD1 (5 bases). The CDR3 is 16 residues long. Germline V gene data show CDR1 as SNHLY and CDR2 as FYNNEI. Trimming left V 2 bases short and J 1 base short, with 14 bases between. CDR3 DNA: TGTGCCAGCAGTGAAATGTGGGGCCCGAAGAACACTGAAGCTTTCTTT. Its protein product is CASSEMWGPKNTEAFF.

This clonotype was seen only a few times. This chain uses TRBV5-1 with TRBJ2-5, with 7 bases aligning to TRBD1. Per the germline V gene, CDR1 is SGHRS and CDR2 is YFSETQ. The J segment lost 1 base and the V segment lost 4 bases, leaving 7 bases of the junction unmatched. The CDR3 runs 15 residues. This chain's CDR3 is CASSERGQVQETQYF. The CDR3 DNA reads TGCGCCAGCAGCGAGAGGGGGCAGGTCCAAGAGACCCAGTACTTC.

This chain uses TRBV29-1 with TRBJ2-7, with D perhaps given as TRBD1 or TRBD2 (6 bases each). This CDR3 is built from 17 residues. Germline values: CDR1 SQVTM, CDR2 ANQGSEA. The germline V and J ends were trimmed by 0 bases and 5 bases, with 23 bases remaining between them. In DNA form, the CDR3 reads TGCAGCGTTGAAGATAGCTCGGGAGCGGATGGGGGCCACGAGCAGTACTTC. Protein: CSVEDSSGADGGHEQYF.

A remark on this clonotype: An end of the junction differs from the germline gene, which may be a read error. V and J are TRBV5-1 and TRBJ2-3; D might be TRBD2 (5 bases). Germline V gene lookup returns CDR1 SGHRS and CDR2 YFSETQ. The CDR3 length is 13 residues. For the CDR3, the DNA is TGCGTCAGCAGCTATGGGGAGCTAGATACGCAGTATTTT. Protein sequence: CVSSYGELDTQYF.

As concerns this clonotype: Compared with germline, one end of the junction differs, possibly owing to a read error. CDR3 protein: CVSSQAPPDTQYF. CDR3 in DNA: TGTGTCAGCAGCCAAGCACCCCCGGATACGCAGTATTTT. J is TRBJ2-3 and V is TRBV3-1; D is uncertain. Germline assignment: CDR1 LGHDT and CDR2 YNNKEL (reference sequence). The CDR3 is made up of 13 amino acids.

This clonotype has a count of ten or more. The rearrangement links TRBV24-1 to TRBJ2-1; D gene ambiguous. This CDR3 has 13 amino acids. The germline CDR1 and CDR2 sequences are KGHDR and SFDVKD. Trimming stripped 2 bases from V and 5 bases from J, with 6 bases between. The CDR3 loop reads CATSDSRHNEQFF. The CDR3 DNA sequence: TGTGCCACCAGTGATTCGCGGCACAATGAGCAGTTCTTC.

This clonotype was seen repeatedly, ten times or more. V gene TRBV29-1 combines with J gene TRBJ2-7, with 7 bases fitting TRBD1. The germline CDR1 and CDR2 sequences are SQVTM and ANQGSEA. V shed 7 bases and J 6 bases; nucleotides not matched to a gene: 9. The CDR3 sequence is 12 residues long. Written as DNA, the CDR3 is TGCAGCGCCGGGGCACAGGGGAGCGAGCAGTACTTC. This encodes CSAGAQGSEQYF.

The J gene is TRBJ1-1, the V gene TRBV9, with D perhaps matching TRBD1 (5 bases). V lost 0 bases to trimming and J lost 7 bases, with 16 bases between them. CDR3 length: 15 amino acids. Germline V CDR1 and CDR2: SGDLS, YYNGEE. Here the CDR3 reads CASSVDAGLTDEAFF. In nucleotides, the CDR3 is TGTGCCAGCAGCGTAGATGCAGGGTTAACCGATGAAGCTTTCTTT.

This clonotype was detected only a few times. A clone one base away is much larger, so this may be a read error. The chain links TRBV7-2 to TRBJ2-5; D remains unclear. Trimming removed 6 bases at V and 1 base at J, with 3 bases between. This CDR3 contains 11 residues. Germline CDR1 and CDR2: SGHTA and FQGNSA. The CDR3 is CASRSQETQYF. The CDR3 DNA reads TGTGCCAGCAGATCCCAAGAGACCCAGTACTTC.

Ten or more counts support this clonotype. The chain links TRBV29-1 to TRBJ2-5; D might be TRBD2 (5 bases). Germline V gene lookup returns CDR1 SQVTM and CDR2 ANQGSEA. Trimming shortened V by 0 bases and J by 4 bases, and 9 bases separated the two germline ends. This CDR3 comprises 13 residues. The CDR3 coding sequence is TGCAGCGTTGAAGAACAGAGGGTAGAGACCCAGTACTTC. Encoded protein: CSVEEQRVETQYF. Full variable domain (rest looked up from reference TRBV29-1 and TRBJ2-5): SAVISQKPSRDICQRGTSLTIQCQVDSQVTMMFWYRQQPGQSLTLIATANQGSEATYESGFVIDKFPISRPNLTFSTLTVSNMSPEDSSIYLCSVEEQRVETQYFGPGTRLLVL.

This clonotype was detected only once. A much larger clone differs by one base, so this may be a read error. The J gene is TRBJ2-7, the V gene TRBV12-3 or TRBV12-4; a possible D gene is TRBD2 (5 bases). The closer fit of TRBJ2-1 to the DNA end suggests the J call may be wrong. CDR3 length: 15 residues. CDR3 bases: TGTGCCAGCAGTTTATGGCGGGTCGACTCCTACGAGCAGTTCTTC. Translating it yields CASSLWRVDSYEQFF.

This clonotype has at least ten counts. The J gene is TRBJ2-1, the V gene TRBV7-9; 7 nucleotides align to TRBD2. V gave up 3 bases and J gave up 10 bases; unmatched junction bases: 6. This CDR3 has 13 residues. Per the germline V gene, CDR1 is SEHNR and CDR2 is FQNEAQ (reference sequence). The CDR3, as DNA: TGTGCCAGCAGCTTGGTTTCGCGGGAGGAGCAGTTCTTC. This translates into CASSLVSREEQFF.

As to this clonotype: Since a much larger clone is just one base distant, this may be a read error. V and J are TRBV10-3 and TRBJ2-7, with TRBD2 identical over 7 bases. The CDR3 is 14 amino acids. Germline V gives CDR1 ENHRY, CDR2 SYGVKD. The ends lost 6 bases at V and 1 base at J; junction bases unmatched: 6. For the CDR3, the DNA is TGTGCCATCAGGGAGAGCGGGACTTCCTACGAGCAGTACTTC. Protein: CAIRESGTSYEQYF.

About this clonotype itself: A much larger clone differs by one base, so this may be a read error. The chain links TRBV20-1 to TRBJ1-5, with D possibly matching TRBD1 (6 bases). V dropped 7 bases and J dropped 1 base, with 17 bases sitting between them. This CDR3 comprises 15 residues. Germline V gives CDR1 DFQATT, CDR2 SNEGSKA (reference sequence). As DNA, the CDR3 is TGCAGTGTTAAACAGGGTGGGGAAAGCAATCAGCCCCAGCATTTT. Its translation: CSVKQGGESNQPQHF.

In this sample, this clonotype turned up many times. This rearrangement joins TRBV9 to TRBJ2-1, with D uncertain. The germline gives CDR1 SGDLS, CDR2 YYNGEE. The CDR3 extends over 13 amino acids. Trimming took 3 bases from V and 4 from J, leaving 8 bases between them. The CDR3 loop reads CASSGETYNEQFF. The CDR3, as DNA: TGTGCCAGCAGCGGAGAAACTTACAATGAGCAGTTCTTC.

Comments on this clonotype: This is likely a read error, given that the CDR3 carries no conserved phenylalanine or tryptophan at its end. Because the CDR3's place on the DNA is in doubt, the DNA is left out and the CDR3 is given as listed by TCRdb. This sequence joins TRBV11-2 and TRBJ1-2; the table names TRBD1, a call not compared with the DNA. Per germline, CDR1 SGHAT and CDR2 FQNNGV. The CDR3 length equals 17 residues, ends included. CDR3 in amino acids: CASSLYGQRADRLWLHL.

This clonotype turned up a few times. This CDR3 reads CSAGWDRYNEQFF. CDR3 coding DNA: TGCAGTGCTGGATGGGACCGTTACAATGAGCAGTTCTTC. The chain couples TRBV20-1 to TRBJ2-1; D tentatively reads TRBD1 or TRBD2 (5 bases each). This CDR3 is 13 amino acids long. The V gene lost 5 bases and the J gene lost 4 bases, with 12 bases spanning the gap. Germline V lookup: CDR1 DFQATT, CDR2 SNEGSKA (reference sequence).

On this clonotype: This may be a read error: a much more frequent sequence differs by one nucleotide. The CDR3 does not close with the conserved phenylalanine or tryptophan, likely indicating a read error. The CDR3 loop reads CASSLGTSGSSAITDTQYV. The CDR3 bases are TGCGCCAGCAGCTTAGGAACTAGCGGGAGCTCAGCTATCACAGATACGCAGTATGTT. This chain connects TRBV5-1 to TRBJ2-3; 11 bases map to TRBD2. After removal of 2 bases from V and 2 bases from J, the junction contained 13 bases not matched to a gene. The CDR3 has 19 residues. The germline CDR1 and CDR2 sequences are SGHRS and YFSETQ.

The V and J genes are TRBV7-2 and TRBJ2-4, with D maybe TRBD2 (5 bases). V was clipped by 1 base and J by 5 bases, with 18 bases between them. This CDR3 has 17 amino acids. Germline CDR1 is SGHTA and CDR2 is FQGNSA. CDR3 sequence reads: CASSLDRWNSAENIQYF. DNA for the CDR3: TGTGCCAGCAGCTTAGATCGGTGGAATAGCGCGGAAAACATTCAGTACTTC.

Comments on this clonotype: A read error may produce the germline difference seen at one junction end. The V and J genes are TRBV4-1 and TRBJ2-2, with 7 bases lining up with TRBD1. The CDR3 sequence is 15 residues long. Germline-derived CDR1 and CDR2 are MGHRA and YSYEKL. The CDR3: CASSQRQGGSGERFF. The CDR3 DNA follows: TGCGCCAGCAGCCAACGACAGGGTGGATCTGGGGAGCGGTTTTTT.

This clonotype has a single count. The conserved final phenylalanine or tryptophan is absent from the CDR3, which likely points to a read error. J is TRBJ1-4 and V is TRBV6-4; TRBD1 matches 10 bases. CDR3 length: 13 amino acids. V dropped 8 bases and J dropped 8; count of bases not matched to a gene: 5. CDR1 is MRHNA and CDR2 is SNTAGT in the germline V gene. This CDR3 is CASLRDRGEKLFS. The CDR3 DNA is TGTGCCAGCCTACGGGACAGGGGAGAAAAACTGTTTTCT.

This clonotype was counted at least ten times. In DNA, the CDR3 is TGTGCCAGCCTCGGCAGCTCCTACAATGAGCAGTTCTTC. Amino acids: CASLGSSYNEQFF. The chain has TRBV2 and TRBJ2-1; D is ambiguous. V gave up 8 bases and J gave up 0 bases, with 8 bases separating them. This CDR3 has 13 residues. Germline V lookup: CDR1 SNHLY, CDR2 FYNNEI.

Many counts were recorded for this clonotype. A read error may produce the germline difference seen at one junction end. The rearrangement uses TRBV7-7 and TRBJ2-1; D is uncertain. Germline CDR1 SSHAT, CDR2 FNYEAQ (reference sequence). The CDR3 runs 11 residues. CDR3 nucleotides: TGTGCTAGCAGCTTTGGGCCTGAGCAGTTCTTC. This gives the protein CASSFGPEQFF.

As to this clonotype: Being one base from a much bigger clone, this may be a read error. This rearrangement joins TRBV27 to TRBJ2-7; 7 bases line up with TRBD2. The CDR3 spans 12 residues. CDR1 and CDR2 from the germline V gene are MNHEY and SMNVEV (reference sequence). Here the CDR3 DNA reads TGTGTCAGCGGGGCAACGGCCTACGAGCAGTACTTC. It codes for CVSGATAYEQYF.

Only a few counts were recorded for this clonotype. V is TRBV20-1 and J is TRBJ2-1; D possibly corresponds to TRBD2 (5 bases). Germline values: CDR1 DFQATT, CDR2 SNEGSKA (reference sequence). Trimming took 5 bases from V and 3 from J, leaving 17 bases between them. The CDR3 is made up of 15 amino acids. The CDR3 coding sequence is TGCAGTGCTCAGGACTCCGCCGTCTTCTACAATGAGCAGTTCTTC. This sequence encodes CSAQDSAVFYNEQFF.

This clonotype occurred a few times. The CDR3 region has the DNA TGCGCCAGCAGCTTGGAAGGTCCCGGACTGAACACTGAAGCTTTCTTT. Amino acids: CASSLEGPGLNTEAFF. This chain joins TRBV5-1 and TRBJ1-1; no clear D. Trimming took off 0 bases at V and 0 bases at J, with 12 bases between the two ends. This CDR3 spans 16 amino acids. Germline CDR1 SGHRS, CDR2 YFSETQ.

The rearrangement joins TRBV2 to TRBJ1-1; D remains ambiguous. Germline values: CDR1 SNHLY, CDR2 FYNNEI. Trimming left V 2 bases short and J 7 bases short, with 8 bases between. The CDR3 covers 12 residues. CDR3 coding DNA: TGTGCCAGCAGTGAAAGGCGGGTTGAAGCTTTCTTT. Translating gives CASSERRVEAFF. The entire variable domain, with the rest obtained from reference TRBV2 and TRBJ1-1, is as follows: EPEVTQTPSHQVTQMGQEVILRCVPISNHLYFYWYRQILGQKVEFLVSFYNNEISEKSEIFDDQFSVERPDGSNFTLKIRSTKLEDSAMYFCASSERRVEAFFGQGTRLTVV.

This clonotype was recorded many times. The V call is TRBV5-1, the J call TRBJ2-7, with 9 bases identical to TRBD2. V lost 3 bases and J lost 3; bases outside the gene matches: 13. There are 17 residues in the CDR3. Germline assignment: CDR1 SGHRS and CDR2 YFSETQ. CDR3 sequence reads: CASSSPDTGTSIYEQYF. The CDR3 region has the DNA TGCGCCAGCAGCTCCCCTGATACCGGGACTAGCATCTACGAGCAGTACTTC.